The 22 T cell receptor beta chains below come from one sample, sequenced in a study of blood T cell repertoires in COVID-19. Assay used: immunoSEQ multiplex PCR; TCRdb lists only in-frame clones, some missing. This sample has nearly 400,000 clones, with nearly 90% found just once. Sequencing input: PBMCs or T cells enriched from blood (not recorded which). These receptors originate from a woman aged 25 to 39 who had recovered from COVID-19.

The table lists this clone with a count of one. The V call is TRBV6-1, the J call TRBJ2-6; D is possibly TRBD1 (6 bases). This CDR3 region has 17 residues. V dropped 4 bases and J dropped 4 bases, with 17 bases sitting between them. Germline lookup yields CDR1 MNHNS and CDR2 SASEGT. This CDR3 reads CASSVQGLLTGANVLTF. The CDR3 DNA is TGTGCCAGCAGTGTACAGGGCCTCCTAACCGGGGCCAACGTCCTGACTTTC.

The CDR3 nucleotides read TGTGCCAGTAGCAATGGGGGGAATCTGGGTGCCAACGTCCTGACTTTC. Translated, it gives CASSNGGNLGANVLTF. The chain is built from TRBV19 and TRBJ2-6, with a tentative D call TRBD2 (6 bases). CDR3 length equals 16 residues. CDR1 is LNHDA, CDR2 SQIVND, per germline (reference sequence). V was cut by 6 bases and J by 7 bases, with 19 bases left in between. Using reference TRBV19 and TRBJ2-6 for the parts outside the CDR3, the full variable domain is DGGITQSPKYLFRKEGQNVTLSCEQNLNHDAMYWYRQDPGQGLRLIYYSQIVNDFQKGDIAEGYSVSREKKESFPLTVTSAQKNPTAFYLCASSNGGNLGANVLTFGAGSRLTVL.

This clone was recorded a few times. V is TRBV29-1 and J is TRBJ1-2; possible D gene TRBD1, 5 bases. The CDR3 runs 13 residues. Germline V gene data show CDR1 as SQVTM and CDR2 as ANQGSEA. The ends were cut back, 4 bases at V and 0 bases at J, with 9 bases in the middle. The CDR3 reads CSVGGGANYGYTF. The DNA of the CDR3 is TGCAGCGTTGGCGGGGGGGCTAACTATGGCTACACCTTC. Based on the CDR3 plus reference TRBV29-1 and TRBJ1-2, the full variable domain is SAVISQKPSRDICQRGTSLTIQCQVDSQVTMMFWYRQQPGQSLTLIATANQGSEATYESGFVIDKFPISRPNLTFSTLTVSNMSPEDSSIYLCSVGGGANYGYTFGSGTRLTVV.

The J gene is TRBJ1-1, the V gene TRBV18; the D gene is possibly TRBD1 (5 bases). Germline V gives CDR1 KGHSH, CDR2 LQKENI. The CDR3 sequence is 13 residues long. Trimming stripped 5 bases from V and 2 bases from J, with 9 bases between. In DNA, the CDR3 is TGTGCCAGCTCAACCGACAGAAACACTGAAGCTTTCTTT. This codes for CASSTDRNTEAFF.

The rearrangement joins TRBV19 to TRBJ2-2, with 8 bases matching TRBD1. Germline V gene data show CDR1 as LNHDA and CDR2 as SQIVND (reference sequence). The trim removed 9 bases at V and 6 bases at J, leaving 15 bases unmatched. The CDR3 loop spans 16 amino acids. Here the CDR3 reads CASAPRETGVAGELFF. In DNA form, the CDR3 reads TGTGCCAGCGCCCCTCGCGAGACAGGGGTGGCCGGGGAGCTGTTTTTT.

The chain couples TRBV10-3 to TRBJ2-7; D remains ambiguous. CDR1 ENHRY and CDR2 SYGVKD come from the germline V gene. V was clipped by 7 bases and J by 2 bases, with 15 bases between them. The CDR3 covers 14 residues. In nucleotides, the CDR3 is TGTGCCATCACCCCGGCCGGGTCTACCTACGAGCAGTACTTC. Protein: CAITPAGSTYEQYF.

The genes are TRBV14 and TRBJ2-3; 14 nucleotides match TRBD2. This CDR3 is 16 amino acids long. Trimming at V came to 4 bases and at J to 7 bases, leaving 7 bases not matched to a gene. Germline loops: CDR1 SGHDN, CDR2 FVKESK. DNA for the CDR3: TGTGCCAGCAGCCTCGGGACTAGCGGGAGAAGGTATACGCAGTATTTT. It yields the protein CASSLGTSGRRYTQYF.

This clone has a single count. This chain links TRBV3-1 (or the pseudogene TRBV3-2) with TRBJ1-1; TRBD1 agrees at 12 bases. This CDR3 is built from 18 residues. CDR1 LGHDT and CDR2 YNNKEL come from the germline V gene (reference sequence). V lost 4 bases and J lost 4; bases outside the gene matches: 13. CDR3 in amino acids: CASSPPGRDRGRATEAFF. CDR3 sequence (DNA): TGTGCCAGCAGCCCCCCGGGCCGGGACAGGGGGCGGGCCACTGAAGCTTTCTTT.

The chain joins TRBV4-1 to TRBJ1-1; TRBD1 is a possible D gene (5 bases). The germline gives CDR1 MGHRA, CDR2 YSYEKL. This CDR3 contains 13 residues. The V and J ends lost 2 bases and 6 bases respectively, with 10 bases between them. Here the CDR3 DNA reads TGCGCCAGCAGCCAACAGGGCGGCCCTGAAGCTTTCTTT. Translating it yields CASSQQGGPEAFF.

CDR3 bases: TGTGCCAGCAGCTTGGACCCTAGCGGGGGGGTGAAGGAGACCCAGTACTTC. As protein: CASSLDPSGGVKETQYF. The genes are TRBV5-5 and TRBJ2-5; the match to TRBD2 covers 12 bases. The trim removed 0 bases at V and 5 bases at J, leaving 8 bases unmatched. The CDR3 loop spans 17 amino acids. Germline V lookup: CDR1 SGHKS, CDR2 YYEKEE (reference sequence).

The chain joins TRBV6-2 or TRBV6-3 to TRBJ1-5, with D possibly matching TRBD1 (5 bases). Germline V gene lookup returns CDR1 MNHEY and CDR2 SVGEGT. This CDR3 has 16 residues. V lost 0 bases and J lost 2, with 11 bases in between. The CDR3 bases are TGTGCCAGCAGTTACTCAACAGGTTGGCGCAATCAGCCCCAGCATTTT. Translated: CASSYSTGWRNQPQHF.

This clone came up a few times. The chain is built from TRBV13 and TRBJ2-7; a possible D gene is TRBD1 (5 bases). The CDR3 contains 16 residues. Looked up from germline, CDR1 is PRHDT and CDR2 is FYEKMQ (reference sequence). Trimming stripped 1 base from V and 0 bases from J, with 13 bases between. In DNA form, the CDR3 reads TGTGCCAGCAGCTTAGTAGGCGGCAGGGCCTCCTACGAGCAGTACTTC. Its translation is CASSLVGGRASYEQYF.

J is TRBJ2-5 and V is TRBV28, with D maybe TRBD2 (7 bases). V lost 7 bases and J lost 5, with 20 bases in between. The CDR3 sequence is 15 residues long. The germline gives CDR1 MDHEN, CDR2 SYDVKM. The CDR3 coding sequence is TGTGCCAGCAAATTTACGTCGGGGGGCCGGGAGACCCAGTACTTC. Its protein product is CASKFTSGGRETQYF.

This chain links TRBV5-1 with TRBJ1-2; perhaps TRBD1 as D (6 bases). CDR3 length: 18 residues. V lost 0 bases, J lost 7 bases, and 25 bases lay in between. Germline CDR1 is SGHRS and CDR2 is YFSETQ. The CDR3 reads CASSLVPTGQPNGLGYTF. CDR3 sequence (DNA): TGCGCCAGCAGCTTGGTCCCGACAGGACAGCCTAACGGTCTTGGCTACACCTTC.

The chain joins TRBV12-2 to TRBJ1-6; TRBD1 is the table's D call and was not checked against the DNA. TRBV12-2 represents a pseudogene. This CDR3 has 14 amino acids. Here the CDR3 reads CASRLADREAPLHF. The CDR3 region has the DNA TGTGCAAGTCGCTTAGCGGACAGGGAAGCACCCCTCCACTTT.

The chain recombines TRBV5-4 with TRBJ2-5; 7 bases align to TRBD1. Germline CDR1 is SGHNT and CDR2 is YYREEE (reference sequence). The V segment lost 4 bases and the J segment 0 bases; nucleotides outside the gene matches: 3. The CDR3 covers 14 residues. The CDR3 loop reads CASSKTGHQETQYF. The CDR3 DNA follows: TGTGCCAGCAGCAAGACAGGGCACCAAGAGACCCAGTACTTC.

This sequence joins TRBV3-1 (or the pseudogene TRBV3-2) and TRBJ1-1, with a weak D call TRBD1 (5 bases). The CDR3 is 14 amino acids. Germline-derived CDR1 and CDR2 are LGHDT and YNNKEL (reference sequence). Trimming took 2 bases from V and 7 from J, leaving 14 bases between them. The CDR3 protein is CASSQLIGRDEAFF. The CDR3 DNA is TGTGCCAGCAGCCAACTAATAGGCAGGGATGAAGCTTTCTTT.

This chain joins TRBV28 and TRBJ1-4; D gene uncertain. The CDR3 spans 14 residues. Germline CDR1 reads MDHEN; CDR2 reads SYDVKM. V gave up 7 bases and J gave up 1 base, with 10 bases separating them. This CDR3 is CASTTSGTNEKLFF. CDR3 nucleotides: TGTGCCAGCACTACATCAGGAACTAATGAAAAACTGTTTTTT.

The sample holds one count of this clone. The J gene is TRBJ1-2, the V gene TRBV7-2; TRBD1 agrees at 9 bases. Looked up from germline, CDR1 is SGHTA and CDR2 is FQGNSA. The V segment lost 1 base and the J segment 5 bases; nucleotides outside the gene matches: 8. The CDR3 covers 16 residues. The DNA of the CDR3 is TGTGCCAGCAGCTTAGGGGGACAGGGAGGCGGGTATGGCTACACCTTC. This translates into CASSLGGQGGGYGYTF. The full variable domain, rest sourced from reference TRBV7-2 and TRBJ1-2, is GAGVSQSPSNKVTEKGKDVELRCDPISGHTALYWYRQSLGQGLEFLIYFQGNSAPDKSGLPSDRFSAERTGGSVSTLTIQRTQQEDSAVYLCASSLGGQGGGYGYTFGSGTRLTVV.

This sequence joins TRBV27 and TRBJ1-2, with 8 bases aligning to TRBD1. V lost 3 bases, J lost 0 bases, and 6 bases stayed unmatched. The length of the CDR3 is 16 residues. Germline V gene sequence: CDR1 MNHEY, CDR2 SMNVEV (reference sequence). The CDR3 DNA reads as TGTGCCAGCAGTTTCACCCCACAGGGGGCTAACTATGGCTACACCTTC. It codes for CASSFTPQGANYGYTF.

The rearrangement links TRBV29-1 to TRBJ2-2; weak D call: TRBD2 (6 bases). V was shortened by 7 bases and J by 1 base, with 13 bases between the two germline ends. The CDR3 length is 14 residues. CDR1 SQVTM and CDR2 ANQGSEA come from the germline V gene. The CDR3 region has the DNA TGCAGCGCCCGCCCCGGGGGGAACACCGGGGAGCTGTTTTTT. This codes for CSARPGGNTGELFF.

This clone was seen only a few times. This chain connects TRBV28 to TRBJ2-7; TRBD1 agrees at 8 bases. CDR1 is MDHEN, CDR2 SYDVKM, per germline. V lost 3 bases to trimming and J lost 3 bases; unmatched junction nucleotides: 10. This CDR3 region has 16 residues. DNA for the CDR3: TGTGCCAGCAGTTTTTGGGGGACAGGCTCCCACTACGAGCAGTACTTC. Translated, it gives CASSFWGTGSHYEQYF.